This T cell receptor beta chain was sequenced during a study of blood T cell repertoires in COVID-19. Across the whole study: There were acute and convalescent COVID-19 samples, and they came from the United States, Italy and Spain. Sample material is recorded as cDNA or gDNA derived from T cells, B-cell-depleted T cells, or PBMCs.

Original handling: Reference gene primer amplification gave estimated nucleated cell counts. Sequenced by immunoSEQ multiplex PCR; TCRdb stores in-frame clones only, minus some. That table gives V, J and clone size, and the DNA gave D and trimming. The sample consists of 55,000 to 90,000 clones, 81% of them appearing once. The CDR3 covers 14 residues. Germline values: CDR1 SGHTS, CDR2 YDEGEE. V gave up 4 bases and J gave up 7 bases, with 14 bases separating them. The receptor was derived from a woman aged 70-85 years with acute or convalescent COVID-19. Sequencing was performed on peripheral blood. J is TRBJ1-4 and V is TRBV5-8; D possibly corresponds to TRBD1 (5 bases). The CDR3 sequence: CASSLTRVSEKLFF. The CDR3 nucleotides read TGTGCCAGCAGCCTGACCAGGGTTAGTGAAAAACTGTTTTTT.